The rows below give T cell receptor beta chains drawn from one sample of a study of CD8+CD57+ T cells in acquired aplastic anemia. TCRdb reanalysed the reads using MiXCR and keeps one entry per CDR3 protein. The sample contains approximately 98,000 distinct CDR3 sequences, around 68% of which appear only once. Sequencing was performed on sorted CD4+, CD8+, or CD8+CD57+ T cells (not recorded which) from PBMCs. Source of these receptors: a human donor with aplastic anemia. Each CDR3 is given with its conserved first and last residue. The D gene is left open where the match is weak. Clone size appears in some rows only: once, few, many, or a class for an expanded clone.

CDR3 DNA: TGCAGTGCTAAGGGGCTAGCGGGGAGTGAGGAGCAGTACTTC
CDR3 protein: CSAKGLAGSEEQYF
D gene: TRBD2
J gene: TRBJ2-7
clone size: NA
V gene: TRBV20-1

CDR3 DNA: TGTGCCAGCAGCCCACAGGAGAATCAGCCCCAGCATTTT
CDR3 protein: CASSPQENQPQHF
D gene: NA
J gene: TRBJ1-5
clone size: NA
V gene: TRBV7-6

CDR3 DNA: TGTGCCAGCAGTCACCGGGGGGGGGCGGACGAGCAGTACTTC
CDR3 protein: CASSHRGGADEQYF
D gene: TRBD2
J gene: TRBJ2-7
clone size: NA
V gene: TRBV27

CDR3 DNA: TGCGCCAGCAGCCAAGATTTTGGGGACAGAATTTCCTATGGCTACACCTTC
CDR3 protein: CASSQDFGDRISYGYTF
D gene: TRBD1
J gene: TRBJ1-2
clone size: many
V gene: TRBV4-1

CDR3 DNA: TGTGCCAGCAGTGAACGTCAGGGTGGGGTTGGCTACACCTTC
CDR3 protein: CASSERQGGVGYTF
D gene: NA
J gene: TRBJ1-2
clone size: NA
V gene: TRBV6-1

CDR3 DNA: TGCAGTGCTAGGAAACAGATCGAGAACACTGAAGCCTTCTTT
CDR3 protein: CSARKQIENTEAFF
D gene: NA
J gene: TRBJ1-1
clone size: NA
V gene: TRBV20-1

CDR3 DNA: TGCAGTGCTAAACTAACCGGGGTCTACGAGCAGTACTTC
CDR3 protein: CSAKLTGVYEQYF
D gene: NA
J gene: TRBJ2-7
clone size: NA
V gene: TRBV20-1

CDR3 DNA: TGCAGCGTTTTATGGAGCTCCTACGAGCAGTACTTC
CDR3 protein: CSVLWSSYEQYF
D gene: NA
J gene: TRBJ2-7
clone size: NA
V gene: TRBV29-1

CDR3 DNA: TGCAGCGTCCAGGACAGGGGGACTGTAGCTTTCTTT
CDR3 protein: CSVQDRGTVAFF
D gene: TRBD1
J gene: TRBJ1-1
clone size: NA
V gene: TRBV29-1

CDR3 DNA: TGTGCCAGCAGTGAAGCGGTGGGGGGCCCCTACAATGAGCAGTTCTTC
CDR3 protein: CASSEAVGGPYNEQFF
D gene: NA
J gene: TRBJ2-1
clone size: many
V gene: TRBV2

CDR3 DNA: TGTGCCACCAGTGGCAGTGGACTAGCGGCATACAATGAGCAGTTCTTC
CDR3 protein: CATSGSGLAAYNEQFF
D gene: TRBD2
J gene: TRBJ2-1
clone size: once
V gene: TRBV24-1